This entry concerns a single T cell receptor beta chain. Its cognate antigen is unknown. Using immunoSEQ multiplex PCR, the repertoire was profiled, and TCRdb retains in-frame clones only, with some absent. Among 98,000 or so clones listed, around 89% were seen once. The data derive from a study of PD-1 blockade in classical Hodgkin lymphoma. Whole-study results and caveats: Whereas CD4+ TCR diversity had risen significantly by C4D1, CD8+ TCR diversity had not.

Following autologous stem cell transplantation, relapse occurred in every patient, and exposure to brentuximab vedotin varied. The sample in question was peripheral blood mononuclear cells (PBMCs), obtained before the second cycle of nivolumab. This clonotype was sampled from a human donor with classical Hodgkin lymphoma.

CDR3 sequence (DNA): TGTGCCAGCATGAAACTAGCTGACATCGGGGAGCTGTTTTTT. This encodes CASMKLADIGELFF. This chain joins TRBV6-6 and TRBJ2-2; weak D call: TRBD2 (6 bases). The germline V and J ends were trimmed by 7 bases and 7 bases, with 16 bases remaining between them. Germline-derived CDR1 and CDR2 are MNHNY and SVGAGI (reference sequence). The CDR3 contains 14 residues.